The text below deals with one T cell receptor (beta chain). V gave up 2 bases and J gave up 7 bases; unmatched junction bases: 11. Germline CDR1 is LGHNT and CDR2 is FRNRAP. The CDR3 has 16 amino acids. Each CDR3 protein gets one entry after TCRdb re-called the 5' RACE reads with MiXCR. The table shows about 890,000 distinct CDR3 sequences, with 9% to 15% occurring only once. The data derive from a study of identical twins. Separately, the same data were catalogued under a study of yellow fever vaccine responses in identical twins.

Sequenced sample: PBMCs. This chain connects TRBV12-5 to TRBJ2-1; 7 bases align to TRBD1. The TCR comes from a woman under 30 in good health. Here the CDR3 DNA reads TGTGCTAGTGGTTTGAACAGGGGATCGAGGGTGAATGAGCAGTTCTTC. Its translation: CASGLNRGSRVNEQFF.